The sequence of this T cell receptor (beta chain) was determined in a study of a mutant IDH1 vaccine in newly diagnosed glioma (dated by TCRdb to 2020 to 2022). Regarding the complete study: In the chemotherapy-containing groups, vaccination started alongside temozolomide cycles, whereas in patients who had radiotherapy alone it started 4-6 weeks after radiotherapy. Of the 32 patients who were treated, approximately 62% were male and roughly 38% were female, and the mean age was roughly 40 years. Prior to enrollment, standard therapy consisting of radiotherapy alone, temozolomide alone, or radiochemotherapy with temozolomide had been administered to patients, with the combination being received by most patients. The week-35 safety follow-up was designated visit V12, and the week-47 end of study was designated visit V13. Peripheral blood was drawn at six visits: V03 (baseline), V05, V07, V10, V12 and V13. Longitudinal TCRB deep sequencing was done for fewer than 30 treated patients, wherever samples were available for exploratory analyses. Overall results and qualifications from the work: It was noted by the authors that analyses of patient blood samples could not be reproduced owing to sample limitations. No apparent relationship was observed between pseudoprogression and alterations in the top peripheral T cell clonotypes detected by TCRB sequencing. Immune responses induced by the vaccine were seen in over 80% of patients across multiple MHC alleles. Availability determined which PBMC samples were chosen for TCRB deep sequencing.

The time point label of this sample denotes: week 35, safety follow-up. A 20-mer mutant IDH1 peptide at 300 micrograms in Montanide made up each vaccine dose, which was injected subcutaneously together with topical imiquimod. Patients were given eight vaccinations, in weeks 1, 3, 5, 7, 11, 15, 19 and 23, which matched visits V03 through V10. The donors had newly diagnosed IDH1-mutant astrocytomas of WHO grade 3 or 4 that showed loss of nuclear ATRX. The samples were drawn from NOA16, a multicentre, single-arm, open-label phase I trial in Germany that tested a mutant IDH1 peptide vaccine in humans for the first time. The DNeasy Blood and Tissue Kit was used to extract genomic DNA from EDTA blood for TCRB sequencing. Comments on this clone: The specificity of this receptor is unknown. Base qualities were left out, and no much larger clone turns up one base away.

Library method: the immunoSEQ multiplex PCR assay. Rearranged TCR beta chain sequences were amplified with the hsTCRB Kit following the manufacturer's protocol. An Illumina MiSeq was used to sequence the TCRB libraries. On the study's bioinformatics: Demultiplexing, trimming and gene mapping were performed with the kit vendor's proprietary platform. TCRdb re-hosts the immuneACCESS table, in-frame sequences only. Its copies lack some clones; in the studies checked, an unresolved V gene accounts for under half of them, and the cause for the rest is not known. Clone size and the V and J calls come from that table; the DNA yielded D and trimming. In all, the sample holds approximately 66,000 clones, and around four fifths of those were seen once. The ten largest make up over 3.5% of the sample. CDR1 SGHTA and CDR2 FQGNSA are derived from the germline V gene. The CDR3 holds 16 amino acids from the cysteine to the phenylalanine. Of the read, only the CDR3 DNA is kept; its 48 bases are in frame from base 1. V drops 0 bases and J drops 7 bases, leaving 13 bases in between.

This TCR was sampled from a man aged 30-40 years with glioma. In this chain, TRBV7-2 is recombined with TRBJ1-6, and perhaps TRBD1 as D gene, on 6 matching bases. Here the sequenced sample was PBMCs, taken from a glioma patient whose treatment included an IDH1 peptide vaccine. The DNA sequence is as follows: TGTGCCAGCAGCTTAGCTGTAGGACAGAAAAATTCACCCCTCCACTTT. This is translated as CASSLAVGQKNSPLHF. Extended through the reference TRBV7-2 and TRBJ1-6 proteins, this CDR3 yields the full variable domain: GAGVSQSPSNKVTEKGKDVELRCDPISGHTALYWYRQSLGQGLEFLIYFQGNSAPDKSGLPSDRFSAERTGGSVSTLTIQRTQQEDSAVYLCASSLAVGQKNSPLHFGNGTRLTVT.